This T cell receptor (beta chain) was found in a study of T cell changes during pregnancy in multiple sclerosis. The CDR3 runs to 13 residues. After removal of 6 bases from V and 5 bases from J, the junction contained 4 bases not matched to a gene. Germline CDR1 MNHEY, CDR2 SVGAGI. Sequenced by immunoSEQ multiplex PCR; TCRdb stores in-frame clones only, minus some. In the table there are 90,000 to 120,000 clones, about 89% of which are singletons. The chain couples TRBV6-5 to TRBJ2-5; 9 nucleotides align to TRBD2. The sample here was peripheral blood, taken after pregnancy. The sequence derives from a female donor with multiple sclerosis, enrolled in a pregnancy study. The CDR3 here is CASSRGTSETQYF. DNA for the CDR3: TGTGCCAGCAGCCGGGGGACTAGCGAGACCCAGTACTTC.